This T cell receptor beta chain was recorded in a study of graft-versus-host responses after intestinal transplantation. Comments on this clone: What it binds is unknown.

Study results and limitations: Peak circulating GvH clone levels were associated with early post-transplant HvG declines.

Measured with immunoSEQ multiplex PCR; TCRdb has only the in-frame clones, and not every one. The sample yields about 48,000 clones, around 90% seen once. The CDR3 runs 15 residues. Trimming cost V 5 bases and J 1 base; bases outside gene matches: 6. Germline V CDR1 and CDR2: SQVTM, ANQGSEA. The V call is TRBV29-1, the J call TRBJ1-5; 9 positions agree with TRBD1. This receptor was taken from a human donor who was the organ donor for an intestinal transplant. The material sequenced was unstimulated CD4+ T cells sorted from spleen or lymph node cells, taken before transplant. In nucleotides, the CDR3 is TGCAGCGTTTCCGGGACAGGGCAAAGCAATCAGCCCCAGCATTTT. Translating gives CSVSGTGQSNQPQHF.